The present TCR beta chain was sequenced within a study of T cells in Graves' hyperthyroidism and ophthalmopathy. Study-level results: Blood also contained most expanded thyroid clonotypes above 0.001.

The length of the CDR3 is 16 residues. From germline, CDR1 is SGHTA and CDR2 FQGNSA. Trimming removed 2 bases from V and 4 bases from J; junction bases left unmatched: 6. Authors of the study amplified TCR beta CDR3 regions from RNA transcripts. HTBI primers were employed in a first-round RT-PCR of the TCR CDR3. Each CDR3 protein is one row after TCRdb ran MiXCR on the multiplex PCR reads. The sample has 450,000 to 500,000 distinct CDR3 sequences; around a fifth are singletons. This clonotype was counted ten times or more. As yet, its antigen is unknown. Uncontrolled infection, other autoimmune disease, pregnancy and lactation each barred patients from inclusion. An approximately 9.4 ml volume of fresh peripheral blood provided the PBMCs.

This chain uses TRBV7-2 with TRBJ2-3; 10 positions agree with TRBD2. This receptor was identified in a woman in her 70s with Graves' ophthalmopathy. Sequenced material: blood. In nucleotides, the CDR3 is TGTGCCAGCAGCTTACTAGCGGGAGATGGTCCAGATACGCAGTATTTT. Translation gives CASSLLAGDGPDTQYF.